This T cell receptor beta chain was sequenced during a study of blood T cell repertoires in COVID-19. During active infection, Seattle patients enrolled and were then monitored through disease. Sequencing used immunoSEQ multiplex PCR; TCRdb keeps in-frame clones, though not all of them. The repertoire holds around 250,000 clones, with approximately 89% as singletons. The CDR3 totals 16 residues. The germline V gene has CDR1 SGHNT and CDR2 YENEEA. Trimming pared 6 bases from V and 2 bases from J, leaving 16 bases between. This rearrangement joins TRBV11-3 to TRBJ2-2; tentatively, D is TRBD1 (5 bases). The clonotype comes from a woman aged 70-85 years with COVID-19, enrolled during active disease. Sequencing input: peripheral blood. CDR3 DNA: TGTGCCAGCAGTCCTGACAGCACATTAAACACCGGGGAGCTGTTTTTT. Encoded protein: CASSPDSTLNTGELFF.